This TCR beta chain was captured in a study of CD8 T cells in Susac syndrome. Study at large: Among the Susac syndrome patients who underwent sequencing, about 6 had clinically active disease, while fewer than 10 of them were in remission. Patients with Susac syndrome were therapy-naive, on corticosteroids, or on intravenous immunoglobulin alone at the time that blood was drawn.

V lost 0 bases and J lost 2, with 11 bases in between. CDR3 length: 16 residues. Germline CDR1 and CDR2: MNHEY and SVGEGT. It was with random hexamers that about 0.45 to 1 ug RNA was reverse transcribed. Multiplex PCR with immunoSEQ amplified the TCR beta CDR3 across 54 Vbeta and 13 Jbeta. TCRdb re-called the immunoSEQ multiplex PCR reads through MiXCR, storing one row per CDR3 protein. There are under 200,000 distinct CDR3 sequences in the sample; about 96% occur only once, and approximately 0.12% lies in the top ten. As judged by recently defined diagnostic criteria, patients with Susac syndrome had definite or probable disease.

V and J are TRBV6-2 or TRBV6-3 and TRBJ2-1; no clear D gene. This sequence was found in a human donor with Susac syndrome. Sequencing input: CD4+ T cells from PBMCs. This chain's CDR3 is CASSYSTGSAYNEQFF. The CDR3 DNA reads TGTGCCAGCAGTTACTCGACCGGAAGCGCCTACAATGAGCAGTTCTTC.